This TCR beta chain derives from a study of T cell repertoires in cytomegalovirus infection. The overall study: Recently described HLA-C-restricted plus well-studied HLA-B-restricted CMV epitopes were used. Public TCR beta signatures indicated both CMV infection and matching HLA type. The study's findings and limits: Predominance within the ex vivo response was attributable to HLA-C-restricted CMV-specific TCR beta clonotypes.

For this clonotype: The antigen is not known.

The V end lost 2 bases, the J end lost 0 bases, and 11 bases lay between the germline ends. The CDR3 runs to 16 residues. From the reads, TCRdb called clonotypes with MiXCR, one entry per CDR3 protein. The table has approximately 910,000 distinct CDR3 sequences, 25% to 40% seen once. The sequencing used cultured CD8+ T cells from PBMCs, collected from culture after CMV antigen stimulation. The receptor comes from a human donor in good health (CMV status not recorded). Some clones in this sample may be carry-over from other donors' samples. The chain uses TRBV23-1 and TRBJ2-1; D not resolved. TRBV23-1 is reported as an ORF; its role is uncertain. CDR3 sequence reads: CASSQKSSSSYNEQFF. As DNA, the CDR3 is TGCGCCAGCAGTCAAAAGAGCTCAAGCTCCTACAATGAGCAGTTCTTC.